A selection of T cell receptor beta chains follows, all from one sample in a study of regulatory T cells in long-lasting Graves disease. TCRdb re-analysed the multiplex PCR reads in MiXCR, keeping a single row per CDR3 protein. Found here are more than 400,000 distinct CDR3 sequences, 16% of them singletons; the top ten hold approximately 12%. These data were also filed under a second study, of T cells in Graves' hyperthyroidism and ophthalmopathy.

The specimen comprised peripheral blood mononuclear cells (PBMCs), sampled at new diagnosis, from a patient treated with antithyroid drugs. The receptor source for this set is a woman in her twenties or thirties with Graves disease. The CDR3 runs from the conserved cysteine through the conserved F or W. Each record gives: J gene, D gene, V gene, clone size, CDR3 DNA, CDR3 protein. D genes are given only for firm matches. The listing skips clone size in some rows; elsewhere it reads once, few, many or a size class.

j_call: TRBJ2-1
d_call: -
v_call: TRBV4-1
clone_size: -
cdr3_nt: TGCGCCAGCAGCCTGCGAGCCCCCACCCATTACAATGAGCAGTTCTTC
cdr3_aa: CASSLRAPTHYNEQFF

j_call: TRBJ2-3
d_call: TRBD2
v_call: TRBV28
clone_size: many
cdr3_nt: TGTGCCAGCAGTTCTCCGGGACTAGGGACAGATACGCAGTATTTT
cdr3_aa: CASSSPGLGTDTQYF

j_call: TRBJ2-1
d_call: TRBD2
v_call: TRBV14
clone_size: few
cdr3_nt: TGTGCCAGCAGCCGGCTAGCGGGAGTCTACAATGAGCAGTTCTTC
cdr3_aa: CASSRLAGVYNEQFF

j_call: TRBJ1-1
d_call: TRBD1
v_call: TRBV6-2/TRBV6-3
clone_size: few
cdr3_nt: TGTGCCAGCAGACAGGGGGTTAAGAACACTGAAGCTTTCTTT
cdr3_aa: CASRQGVKNTEAFF

j_call: TRBJ2-1
d_call: -
v_call: TRBV7-9
clone_size: many
cdr3_nt: TGTGCCAGCAGCTTAGCCAGGGCGTCCTACAATGAGCAGTTCTTC
cdr3_aa: CASSLARASYNEQFF

j_call: TRBJ2-7
d_call: -
v_call: TRBV5-1
clone_size: many
cdr3_nt: TGCGCCAGCAGCTTGGAGGGCTCCGCCTACGAGCAGTACTTC
cdr3_aa: CASSLEGSAYEQYF

j_call: TRBJ1-2
d_call: -
v_call: TRBV30
clone_size: many
cdr3_nt: TGTGCCTCGGGATCAGGAGTGGGCTACACCTTC
cdr3_aa: CASGSGVGYTF

j_call: TRBJ2-3
d_call: -
v_call: TRBV29-1
clone_size: many
cdr3_nt: TGCAGCTCTTCCGGAGGGAAGGGCACAGATACGCAGTATTTT
cdr3_aa: CSSSGGKGTDTQYF

j_call: TRBJ1-2
d_call: -
v_call: TRBV5-1
clone_size: -
cdr3_nt: TGTGCCAGCAGACCGGGGTCTCCTAACTATGGCTACACCTTC
cdr3_aa: CASRPGSPNYGYTF

j_call: TRBJ1-2
d_call: -
v_call: TRBV7-8
clone_size: many
cdr3_nt: TGTGCCAGCAGCCGTGGGGGTAACTATGGCTACACCTTC
cdr3_aa: CASSRGGNYGYTF

j_call: TRBJ2-7
d_call: -
v_call: TRBV6-2/TRBV6-3
clone_size: many
cdr3_nt: TGTGCCAGCAGATACAGAGGACTATGGTACGAGCAGTACTTC
cdr3_aa: CASRYRGLWYEQYF

j_call: TRBJ2-2
d_call: TRBD1
v_call: TRBV7-2
clone_size: -
cdr3_nt: TGTGCCAGCAGCCAAGACAGGGGGTTGGGCACCGGGGAGCTGTTTTTT
cdr3_aa: CASSQDRGLGTGELFF

j_call: TRBJ1-1
d_call: TRBD1
v_call: TRBV24-1
clone_size: few
cdr3_nt: TGTGCCACCAGATCGGACAGGGGGCTTCAAGGGCCTGAAGCTTTCTTT
cdr3_aa: CATRSDRGLQGPEAFF

j_call: TRBJ1-4
d_call: TRBD1
v_call: TRBV11-2
clone_size: many
cdr3_nt: TGTGCCAGCAGCGTCACAGGGGCGCTAATGGGTGAAAAACTGTTTTTT
cdr3_aa: CASSVTGALMGEKLFF

j_call: TRBJ2-4
d_call: TRBD1
v_call: TRBV5-1
clone_size: many
cdr3_nt: TGCGCCAGCGCTGGACAGGGAACCGCCAAAAACATTCAGTACTTC
cdr3_aa: CASAGQGTAKNIQYF

j_call: TRBJ2-5
d_call: TRBD2
v_call: TRBV20-1
clone_size: -
cdr3_nt: TGCAGTGCCCCCCGGACTAGCGGGATGGGCGAGACCCAGTACTTC
cdr3_aa: CSAPRTSGMGETQYF

j_call: TRBJ2-1
d_call: -
v_call: TRBV20-1
clone_size: few
cdr3_nt: TGCAGTGCTAGGGAGTCAGGGGGGGAGAATGAGCAGTTCTTC
cdr3_aa: CSARESGGENEQFF

j_call: TRBJ2-4
d_call: -
v_call: TRBV7-2
clone_size: many
cdr3_nt: TGTGCCAGCAGCTTAATCCCGGGACGCTCACAGTACTTC
cdr3_aa: CASSLIPGRSQYF

j_call: TRBJ1-2
d_call: TRBD1
v_call: TRBV18
clone_size: many
cdr3_nt: TGTGCCAGCTCAGCAGGGGACAGGGTAAACTATGGCTACACCTTC
cdr3_aa: CASSAGDRVNYGYTF

j_call: TRBJ2-1
d_call: TRBD1
v_call: TRBV28
clone_size: many
cdr3_nt: TGTGCCAGCGTGACAGGGGGCCTCTCCTACAATGAGCAGTTCTTC
cdr3_aa: CASVTGGLSYNEQFF

j_call: TRBJ1-1
d_call: -
v_call: TRBV30
clone_size: few
cdr3_nt: TGTGCCTGGAGTACCCCACGGACGGGCCCCAACACTGAAGCTTTCTTT
cdr3_aa: CAWSTPRTGPNTEAFF

j_call: TRBJ1-1
d_call: -
v_call: TRBV2
clone_size: many
cdr3_nt: TGTGCCAGCAAGGTTGGGGGCGGGAACACTGAAGCTTTCTTT
cdr3_aa: CASKVGGGNTEAFF

j_call: TRBJ1-1
d_call: -
v_call: TRBV19
clone_size: -
cdr3_nt: TGTGCCAGTAGTCCCGAAGTTTCGAGTTTTGAAGCTTTCTTT
cdr3_aa: CASSPEVSSFEAFF

j_call: TRBJ1-5
d_call: -
v_call: TRBV2
clone_size: many
cdr3_nt: TGTGCCAGCAGTGCAGGGCCGCCCCAGCATTTT
cdr3_aa: CASSAGPPQHF

j_call: TRBJ2-1
d_call: -
v_call: TRBV29-1
clone_size: few
cdr3_nt: TGCAGCGTAAACTTCAGGGGTAATGAGCAGTTCTTC
cdr3_aa: CSVNFRGNEQFF

j_call: TRBJ2-3
d_call: -
v_call: TRBV20-1
clone_size: many
cdr3_nt: TGCAGTGCTAGTCTTGACGGCACAGATACGCAGTATTTT
cdr3_aa: CSASLDGTDTQYF

j_call: TRBJ2-5
d_call: -
v_call: TRBV4-3
clone_size: few
cdr3_nt: TGCGCCAGCAGCCAAGATCTTCGGGGGGCGTGGGGAGAGACCCAGTACTTC
cdr3_aa: CASSQDLRGAWGETQYF

j_call: TRBJ1-1
d_call: -
v_call: TRBV7-8
clone_size: few
cdr3_nt: TGTGCCAGCAGCTTAGTCGGGAGGGCCCGGAACACTGAAGCTTTCTTT
cdr3_aa: CASSLVGRARNTEAFF

j_call: TRBJ2-6
d_call: -
v_call: TRBV27
clone_size: -
cdr3_nt: TGTGCCAGCAGATCGGTGGATGGCTCTGGGGCCAACGTCCTGACTTTC
cdr3_aa: CASRSVDGSGANVLTF

j_call: TRBJ2-3
d_call: TRBD1
v_call: TRBV12-3/TRBV12-4
clone_size: many
cdr3_nt: TGTGCCAGCAGTCTGAGACAGGGGTCGCCGGCAGATACGCAGTATTTT
cdr3_aa: CASSLRQGSPADTQYF

j_call: TRBJ1-1
d_call: -
v_call: TRBV7-9
clone_size: many
cdr3_nt: TGTGCCAGCAGCAAAGACGCAATCCTGAACACTGAAGCTTTCTTT
cdr3_aa: CASSKDAILNTEAFF

j_call: TRBJ2-1
d_call: -
v_call: TRBV12-3/TRBV12-4
clone_size: many
cdr3_nt: TGTGCCAGCACCCGAGGGGAGTTCAATGAGCAGTTCTTC
cdr3_aa: CASTRGEFNEQFF

j_call: TRBJ2-1
d_call: -
v_call: TRBV10-3
clone_size: few
cdr3_nt: TGTGCCATCAGTGATTTCGTTGAGGAGCAGTTCTTC
cdr3_aa: CAISDFVEEQFF

j_call: TRBJ1-5
d_call: TRBD1
v_call: TRBV28
clone_size: many
cdr3_nt: TGTGCCAGCAGCAAAACGACAGGGCTCAATCAGCCCCAGCATTTT
cdr3_aa: CASSKTTGLNQPQHF

j_call: TRBJ2-1
d_call: -
v_call: TRBV18
clone_size: many
cdr3_nt: TGTGCCAGCTCACCAAGGGGCGGGACGGCTCCCTCCTACAATGAGCAGTTCTTC
cdr3_aa: CASSPRGGTAPSYNEQFF

j_call: TRBJ2-5
d_call: -
v_call: TRBV18
clone_size: many
cdr3_nt: TGTGCCAGCTCCCCGAGCCCAATCAGCCGCCAAGAGACCCAGTACTTC
cdr3_aa: CASSPSPISRQETQYF

j_call: TRBJ2-3
d_call: TRBD2
v_call: TRBV6-1
clone_size: -
cdr3_nt: TGTGCCAGCAGTCCCGCCGGGGGGGCAATAGATACGCAGTATTTT
cdr3_aa: CASSPAGGAIDTQYF

j_call: TRBJ1-2
d_call: -
v_call: TRBV2
clone_size: few
cdr3_nt: TGTGCCAGCACTCGGCCAGGGGAAAACTATGGCTACACCTTC
cdr3_aa: CASTRPGENYGYTF

j_call: TRBJ2-1
d_call: TRBD2
v_call: TRBV20-1
clone_size: -
cdr3_nt: TGCAGTGCTAGAGGGCGGGACTATTTACAGTTTGCGTACAATGAGCAGTTCTTC
cdr3_aa: CSARGRDYLQFAYNEQFF

j_call: TRBJ2-2
d_call: TRBD2
v_call: TRBV30
clone_size: many
cdr3_nt: TGTGCCTGTGGACTAGCGGGATATGGGAACACCGGGGAGCTGTTTTTT
cdr3_aa: CACGLAGYGNTGELFF

j_call: TRBJ2-5
d_call: -
v_call: TRBV6-2/TRBV6-3
clone_size: few
cdr3_nt: TGTGCCAGCAGTTTCGCGGCAGGGGCTACGAGCCAAGAGACCCAGTACTTC
cdr3_aa: CASSFAAGATSQETQYF

j_call: TRBJ1-5
d_call: -
v_call: TRBV30
clone_size: many
cdr3_nt: TGTGCCTGGAACGTAAGGGGGAAGCCCCAGCATTTT
cdr3_aa: CAWNVRGKPQHF

j_call: TRBJ2-7
d_call: TRBD2
v_call: TRBV7-8
clone_size: many
cdr3_nt: TGTGCCAGCAGCGGGACTAGCGGGAATAGCGAGCAGTACTTC
cdr3_aa: CASSGTSGNSEQYF

j_call: TRBJ1-1
d_call: -
v_call: TRBV15
clone_size: many
cdr3_nt: TGTGCCACCTCCAGTATCATTTCCCACTTGAACACTGAAGCTTTCTTT
cdr3_aa: CATSSIISHLNTEAFF

j_call: TRBJ1-3
d_call: -
v_call: TRBV6-1
clone_size: many
cdr3_nt: TGTGCCAGCCGTGACGTGAGCTCTGGAAACACCATATATTTT
cdr3_aa: CASRDVSSGNTIYF

j_call: TRBJ1-2
d_call: TRBD1
v_call: TRBV18
clone_size: -
cdr3_nt: TGTGCCAGCTCACCAACACCGGGACAGGGCAAAGGTGGAGGGGACTATGGCCACACCTTC
cdr3_aa: CASSPTPGQGKGGGDYGHTF

j_call: TRBJ2-7
d_call: -
v_call: TRBV28
clone_size: many
cdr3_nt: TGTGCCAGCAGACGGGGAAAGGGGCTGAGGTACGAGCAGTACTTC
cdr3_aa: CASRRGKGLRYEQYF

j_call: TRBJ1-2
d_call: -
v_call: TRBV6-1
clone_size: many
cdr3_nt: TGTGCCAGCAGCCCCCGGGGGCCGAGCTATGGCTACACCTTC
cdr3_aa: CASSPRGPSYGYTF

j_call: TRBJ2-7
d_call: TRBD2
v_call: TRBV5-1
clone_size: many
cdr3_nt: TGCGCCAGCAGTCGTACTAGCGGGAGTAGCTCCTACGAGCAGTACTTC
cdr3_aa: CASSRTSGSSSYEQYF

j_call: TRBJ1-5
d_call: -
v_call: TRBV3-1
clone_size: many
cdr3_nt: TGTGCCAGCAGCCAAGAAGTCGCACAGGGTCAGCCCCAGCATTTT
cdr3_aa: CASSQEVAQGQPQHF

j_call: TRBJ2-7
d_call: TRBD2
v_call: TRBV12-3/TRBV12-4
clone_size: many
cdr3_nt: TGTGCCAGCAGTTTTGTCCCGGGACTAGCGGGAGGGTCCTACGAGCAGTACTTC
cdr3_aa: CASSFVPGLAGGSYEQYF

j_call: TRBJ2-7
d_call: -
v_call: TRBV7-2
clone_size: many
cdr3_nt: TGTGCCAGCAGACCCGGGACCGGCCTTTACGAGCAGTACTTC
cdr3_aa: CASRPGTGLYEQYF

j_call: TRBJ2-1
d_call: TRBD2
v_call: TRBV7-2
clone_size: few
cdr3_nt: TGTGCCATCGGAGGGACTAGCGACCCATTCTCCTACAATGAGCAGTTCTTC
cdr3_aa: CAIGGTSDPFSYNEQFF

j_call: TRBJ2-1
d_call: TRBD2
v_call: TRBV5-6
clone_size: many
cdr3_nt: TGTGCCAGCAGCCTAGCGGGTCTGCCACCATTCAATGAGCAGTTCTTC
cdr3_aa: CASSLAGLPPFNEQFF

j_call: TRBJ2-3
d_call: TRBD2
v_call: TRBV28
clone_size: many
cdr3_nt: TGTGCCAGCAGCCCGAGACTAGCGGGACAAAGCACAGATACGCAGTATTTT
cdr3_aa: CASSPRLAGQSTDTQYF

j_call: TRBJ2-7
d_call: -
v_call: TRBV14
clone_size: many
cdr3_nt: TGTGCCAGCAGCCAAGGAAGGGACCCGGGACTCTACGAGCAGTACTTC
cdr3_aa: CASSQGRDPGLYEQYF